These 23 T cell receptor beta chains were sequenced from one sample in a study of blood T cell repertoires in COVID-19. Produced via immunoSEQ multiplex PCR; TCRdb's table is partial and in-frame only. The sample lists roughly 160,000 clones; roughly 80% were seen once. The sequenced sample was peripheral blood. The source of these receptors is a woman older than 75 with COVID-19, enrolled during active disease.

The chain joins TRBV2 to TRBJ1-2, with D hard to call. The length of the CDR3 is 13 residues. With 8 bases removed from V and 1 base from J, the gap between germline ends came to 11 bases. Germline loops: CDR1 SNHLY, CDR2 FYNNEI. The CDR3 region is CASYDGDNYGYTF. The CDR3 nucleotides are TGTGCCAGCTACGACGGAGATAACTATGGCTACACCTTC.

This clone was recorded many times. This chain connects TRBV10-3 to TRBJ2-6; D not resolved. Trimming left V 2 bases short and J 0 bases short, with 11 bases between. Germline assignment: CDR1 ENHRY and CDR2 SYGVKD. The CDR3 covers 17 residues. Here the CDR3 DNA reads TGTGCCATCAGTGAGGAACCACCCAGCTCTGGGGCCAACGTCCTGACTTTC. Encoded protein: CAISEEPPSSGANVLTF.

Only a few counts were recorded for this clone. The rearrangement joins TRBV5-6 to TRBJ1-3; 7 bases map to TRBD1. After removal of 4 bases from V and 5 bases from J, the junction contained 6 bases not matched to a gene. The CDR3 totals 14 residues. From germline, CDR1 is SGHDT and CDR2 YYEEEE. This CDR3 reads CASSPGDSRNTIYF. The DNA for the CDR3 is TGTGCCAGCAGCCCAGGGGACAGCCGAAACACCATATATTTT.

The CDR3 sequence is CASSLTGPETDTQYF. The DNA of the CDR3 is TGCGCCAGCAGCTTGACAGGGCCAGAGACAGATACGCAGTATTTT. The V gene is TRBV5-1, the J gene TRBJ2-3; D may be TRBD1 (6 bases). Trimming pared 1 base from V and 3 bases from J, leaving 12 bases between. The CDR3 loop spans 15 amino acids. Germline V gene lookup returns CDR1 SGHRS and CDR2 YFSETQ.

The rearrangement links TRBV28 to TRBJ1-5; 8 bases are a match to TRBD1. V trimming: 6 bases; J trimming: 2 bases; junction bases outside the gene matches: 3. CDR3 length equals 14 residues. The V gene's germline CDR1 is MDHEN and CDR2 SYDVKM. DNA for the CDR3: TGTGCCAGCAGAGGACAGGGAGGCAATCAGCCCCAGCATTTT. This encodes CASRGQGGNQPQHF.

V usage is TRBV5-1 and J usage is TRBJ2-7; D perhaps matches TRBD1 (6 bases). The germline CDR1 and CDR2 sequences are SGHRS and YFSETQ. The CDR3 has 14 residues. The germline V and J ends were trimmed by 0 bases and 5 bases, with 12 bases remaining between them. In DNA form, the CDR3 reads TGCGCCAGCAGCTTGGATGGGGGCTGGAACGAGCAGTACTTC. It yields the protein CASSLDGGWNEQYF.

The chain uses TRBV12-3 or TRBV12-4 and TRBJ2-2, with D unclear. The CDR3 sequence is 11 residues long. The V gene lost 6 bases and the J gene lost 8 bases, with 7 bases spanning the gap. The CDR3 region is CASRQKGELFF. The CDR3 DNA follows: TGTGCCAGCAGACAAAAGGGGGAGCTGTTTTTT.

V usage is TRBV11-3 and J usage is TRBJ1-1; the D is unclear. V was pared by 2 bases and J by 2 bases, with 9 bases between. This CDR3 has 14 amino acids. Germline assignment: CDR1 SGHNT and CDR2 YENEEA. The CDR3 bases are TGTGCCAGCAGCTTAAGCGGACCTAACACTGAAGCTTTCTTT. Its translation: CASSLSGPNTEAFF.

The genes are TRBV7-2 and TRBJ1-1; D remains ambiguous. The ends were cut back, 3 bases at V and 4 bases at J, with 3 bases in the middle. CDR3 size: 11 residues. Germline values: CDR1 SGHTA, CDR2 FQGNSA. CDR3 coding DNA: TGTGCCAGCAGCTTGGCCACTGAAGCTTTCTTT. It translates to CASSLATEAFF.

With regard to this clone: The same CDR3 can be traced to other DNA sequences in this sample. V gene TRBV9 combines with J gene TRBJ1-6, with 8 nucleotides matching TRBD1. CDR1 and CDR2 (germline): SGDLS, YYNGEE. J was trimmed by 9 bases and V by 0 bases; bases with no gene match: 5. The CDR3 has 15 amino acids. As DNA, the CDR3 is TGTGCCAGCAGCGTAGGGGTGCAGGGGGCTTCACCCCTCCACTTT. This gives the protein CASSVGVQGASPLHF. The variable domain in full, completed from reference TRBV9 and TRBJ1-6, reads DSGVTQTPKHLITATGQRVTLRCSPRSGDLSVYWYQQSLDQGLQFLIQYYNGEERAKGNILERFSAQQFPDLHSELNLSSLELGDSALYFCASSVGVQGASPLHFGNGTRLTVT.

The chain links TRBV5-1 to TRBJ1-6; the D is unclear. CDR1 is SGHRS and CDR2 is YFSETQ in the germline V gene. Trimming took 5 bases from V and 0 from J, leaving 9 bases between them. The CDR3 spans 15 residues. In DNA, the CDR3 is TGCGCCAGCAGGGAAGGGAGCTCCTATAATTCACCCCTCCACTTT. As protein: CASREGSSYNSPLHF.

This clone occurred a few times. The rearrangement uses TRBV28 and TRBJ1-2; TRBD1 is a possible D gene (5 bases). This CDR3 has 15 amino acids. In germline, CDR1 is MDHEN, CDR2 SYDVKM. Trimming left V 5 bases short and J 2 bases short, with 15 bases between. CDR3 DNA sequence: TGTGCCAGCAGTCTGGGAGGGGCGAGAAACTATGGCTACACCTTC. Amino acids: CASSLGGARNYGYTF.

The chain couples TRBV29-1 to TRBJ1-2, with D perhaps matching TRBD1 (6 bases). The V gene's germline CDR1 is SQVTM and CDR2 ANQGSEA. With 6 bases removed from V and 2 bases from J, the gap between germline ends came to 13 bases. The CDR3 length is 13 residues. The CDR3 reads CSVPGQQNYGYTF. The CDR3 DNA sequence: TGCAGCGTCCCAGGACAGCAGAACTATGGCTACACCTTC.

This chain connects TRBV4-1 to TRBJ1-5, with TRBD1 identical over 10 bases. Germline CDR1 reads MGHRA; CDR2 reads YSYEKL. V was pared by 4 bases and J by 3 bases, with 9 bases of the junction left unmatched. CDR3 size: 17 residues. CDR3 in amino acids: CASSPNPGQGLNQPQHF. DNA of the CDR3: TGCGCCAGCAGCCCTAATCCGGGACAGGGGCTCAATCAGCCCCAGCATTTT.

The chain is built from TRBV12-3 or TRBV12-4 and TRBJ1-2; 8 positions match TRBD1. Germline trimming cut 6 bases from V and 4 bases from J; bases unmatched to any gene: 4. The CDR3 is 13 amino acids. The CDR3 DNA sequence: TGTGCCAGCAGCCCTACAGGGGGCTATGGCTACACCTTC. Translated, it gives CASSPTGGYGYTF.

The chain is built from TRBV6-5 and TRBJ1-1, with TRBD1 matching over 7 bases. V was clipped by 6 bases and J by 8 bases; unmatched bases: 12. The CDR3 consists of 14 residues. The germline V gene encodes CDR1 MNHEY and CDR2 SVGAGI. This chain's CDR3 is CASRHQFRDREAFF. CDR3 bases: TGTGCCAGCAGACACCAGTTCCGGGACAGAGAAGCTTTCTTT.

There are a few counts of this clone. This sequence joins TRBV18 and TRBJ2-7, with a possible D match to TRBD1 (5 bases). With 4 bases removed from V and 3 bases from J, the gap between germline ends came to 13 bases. CDR1 is KGHSH and CDR2 is LQKENI in the germline V gene. This CDR3 comprises 14 residues. CDR3 residues: CASSRGAQSYEQYF. The CDR3 nucleotides are TGTGCCAGCTCACGGGGCGCGCAGAGCTACGAGCAGTACTTC.

This clone was detected a few times. The chain joins TRBV3-1 (or the pseudogene TRBV3-2) to TRBJ2-4; TRBD2 matches 8 bases. CDR1 and CDR2 from the germline V gene are LGHDT and YNNKEL (reference sequence). This CDR3 contains 14 residues. With 2 bases clipped from V and 4 bases from J, the junction kept 1 base outside the gene matches. In nucleotides, the CDR3 is TGTGCCAGCAGCCAAACTAGCGGAAAAAACATTCAGTACTTC. The encoded protein is CASSQTSGKNIQYF.

The V call is TRBV15, the J call TRBJ1-1, with no clear D. This CDR3 comprises 13 residues. CDR1 is LNHNV and CDR2 is YYDKDF in the germline V gene (reference sequence). Between the trimmed V and J ends, which lost 0 bases and 5 bases, there was a span of 7 bases. The CDR3 DNA reads TGTGCCACCAGCAGAGAGATCGGGACTGAAGCTTTCTTT. This codes for CATSREIGTEAFF. Filled out from reference TRBV15 and TRBJ1-1, the complete variable domain reads DAMVIQNPRYQVTQFGKPVTLSCSQTLNHNVMYWYQQKSSQAPKLLFHYYDKDFNNEADTPDNFQSRRPNTSFCFLDIRSPGLGDTAMYLCATSREIGTEAFFGQGTRLTVV.

The V gene is TRBV28, the J gene TRBJ1-6, with D maybe TRBD1 (5 bases). Per the germline V gene, CDR1 is MDHEN and CDR2 is SYDVKM. Trimming shortened V by 2 bases and J by 1 base, and 12 bases separated the two germline ends. The CDR3 has 17 residues. The CDR3, as DNA: TGTGCCAGCAGTTTAAACCTGGGGGGGTCCTATAATTCACCCCTCCACTTT. Protein sequence: CASSLNLGGSYNSPLHF.

This chain links TRBV5-4 with TRBJ2-5; 11 bases line up with TRBD2. Germline CDR1 SGHNT, CDR2 YYREEE (reference sequence). V lost 4 bases and J lost 5; bases outside the gene matches: 13. The CDR3 consists of 17 residues. CDR3 amino acids: CASSRSSGGPGRETQYF. The CDR3 region has the DNA TGTGCCAGCAGCAGATCTAGCGGGGGGCCGGGAAGGGAGACCCAGTACTTC.

The gene calls are TRBV28 and TRBJ1-2; D gene ambiguous. The V end lost 5 bases, the J end lost 0 bases, and 13 bases lay between the germline ends. This CDR3 region has 15 residues. Germline CDR1 MDHEN, CDR2 SYDVKM. The CDR3 loop reads CASSLGRAANYGYTF. CDR3 DNA: TGTGCCAGCAGTCTGGGGAGGGCCGCTAACTATGGCTACACCTTC.

V is TRBV11-2 and J is TRBJ2-3; D might be TRBD2 (6 bases). The CDR3 contains 15 residues. V gave up 3 bases and J gave up 1 base, with 11 bases separating them. Looked up from germline, CDR1 is SGHAT and CDR2 is FQNNGV. CDR3 residues: CASSFLGRGTDTQYF. CDR3 in DNA: TGTGCCAGCAGCTTCCTCGGGAGAGGCACAGATACGCAGTATTTT.